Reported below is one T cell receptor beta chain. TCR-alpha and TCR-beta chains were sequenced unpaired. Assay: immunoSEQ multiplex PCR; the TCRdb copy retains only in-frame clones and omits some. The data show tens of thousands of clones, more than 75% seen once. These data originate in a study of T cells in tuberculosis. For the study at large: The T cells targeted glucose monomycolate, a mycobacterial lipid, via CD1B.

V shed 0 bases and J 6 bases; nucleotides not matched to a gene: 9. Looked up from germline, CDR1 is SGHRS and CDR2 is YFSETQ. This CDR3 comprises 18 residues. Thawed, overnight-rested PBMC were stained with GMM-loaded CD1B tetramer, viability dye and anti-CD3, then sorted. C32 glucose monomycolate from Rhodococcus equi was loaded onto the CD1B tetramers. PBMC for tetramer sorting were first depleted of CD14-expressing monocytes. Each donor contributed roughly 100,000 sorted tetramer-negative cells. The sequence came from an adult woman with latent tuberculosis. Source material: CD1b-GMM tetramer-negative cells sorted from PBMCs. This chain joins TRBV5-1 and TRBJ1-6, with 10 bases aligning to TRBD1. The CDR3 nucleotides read TGCGCCAGCAGCTTGGAGGGACAGGGGTCCATCGCTAATTCACCCCTCCACTTT. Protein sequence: CASSLEGQGSIANSPLHF.